The present T cell receptor beta chain was sequenced within a study of memory CD4+ T cells and cytomegalovirus serostatus. Study background: Of the healthy Belgian adults, eight or nine were CMV seropositive and about 24 seronegative.

Measured with immunoSEQ multiplex PCR; TCRdb has only the in-frame clones, and not every one. Among roughly 64,000 clones listed, 60% to 80% were seen once. V was trimmed by 5 bases and J by 4 bases, leaving 16 bases between them. Germline V gene lookup returns CDR1 SGHTA and CDR2 FQGNSA. The CDR3 has 15 residues. The sort gate was single viable CD3+CD4+CD8-CD45RO+ cells for memory CD4+ T cells. Serostatus was set by detecting CMV pp150, pp28, p38, p52 IgG. About this clone itself: Its antigen remains unidentified.

Study-wide points: The CMV-associated TCR signature appears largely within the CD4+ memory repertoire.

The sample was memory CD4+ T cells from blood. This receptor was obtained from an adult in good health and CMV-seronegative. J is TRBJ2-3 and V is TRBV7-2; possibly TRBD2 for D (7 bases). Here the CDR3 reads CASSVGGGSADTQYF. CDR3 in DNA: TGTGCCAGCAGCGTTGGGGGGGGCTCTGCAGATACGCAGTATTTT.